This T cell receptor beta chain is drawn from a study of T-cell reconstitution after alpha-beta-depleted transplantation in children. J lost 8 bases, V lost 1 base, and 8 bases had no gene match. CDR3 length equals 16 residues. The germline V gene has CDR1 LNHNV and CDR2 YYDKDF (reference sequence). The authors prepared the TCRbeta library with unique molecular identifiers. From the PCR reads, TCRdb called clonotypes with MiXCR, one entry per CDR3 protein. The sample has about 270,000 distinct CDR3 sequences; around 9.6% are singletons. This clonotype was observed a few times. The receptor's source is a human donor who donated a stem cell graft to a child with SCID. The sequenced sample was PBMCs from the stem cell graft donor, obtained from the stem cell graft. The chain has TRBV15 and TRBJ2-1; TRBD2 aligns across 10 bases. In DNA, the CDR3 is TGTGCCACCAGCAGAGGTACTAGCGGGGATTTTGATGAGCAGTTCTTC. Protein: CATSRGTSGDFDEQFF.